The 20 T cell receptor beta chains given below trace back to one sample, sequenced in a study of T cells in Graves' hyperthyroidism and ophthalmopathy (dated by TCRdb to between 2018 and 2020). The library came from multiplex PCR. Sequenced on an Illumina HiSeq 2000. TCR beta CDR3 regions were amplified from RNA transcripts. A first-round RT-PCR of the TCR CDR3 used the HTBI primer set with the Qiagen OneStep RT-PCR kit. TCRdb handled the public reads itself, with Q25 trimming in fastp and clone calling in MiXCR, and kept productive beta chains. Under each unique CDR3 protein, matching rows form one entry showing the most common genes and DNA. In all, the sample holds roughly 700,000 distinct CDR3 sequences, and 12% to 15% of those were seen once. Roughly 10% of the sample belongs to the ten largest clones. The sequenced sample consisted of blood. The receptors here all came from a young woman with Graves' hyperthyroidism.

This clonotype was seen at least ten times. V is TRBV20-1 and J is TRBJ1-3, with a weak D call TRBD1 (5 bases). The CDR3 runs 13 residues. Trimming pared 5 bases from V and 4 bases from J, leaving 12 bases between. CDR1 and CDR2 (germline): DFQATT, SNEGSKA (reference sequence). Written as DNA, the CDR3 is TGCAGTGCTGGGGCGGGGTGGGGAAACACCATATATTTT. This sequence encodes CSAGAGWGNTIYF.

Ten or more counts support this clonotype. The chain combines TRBV14 with TRBJ1-1; D may be TRBD1 (5 bases). The V end was cut by 3 bases, the J end by 1 base, with 12 bases between. From germline, CDR1 is SGHDN and CDR2 FVKESK. This CDR3 is 15 amino acids long. The CDR3 spells CASSHRWGENTEAFF. CDR3 sequence (DNA): TGTGCCAGCAGCCATAGGTGGGGGGAGAACACTGAAGCTTTCTTT.

In this sample, this clonotype turned up a few times. V is TRBV18 and J is TRBJ2-3, with 7 positions matching TRBD1. The CDR3 is 18 amino acids. CDR1 is KGHSH, CDR2 LQKENI, per germline. J was trimmed by 3 bases and V by 1 base; bases with no gene match: 13. CDR3 in amino acids: CASSPRSNSVRGTDTQYF. The CDR3 DNA sequence: TGTGCCAGCTCACCACGGTCGAATAGCGTCAGGGGGACAGATACGCAGTATTTT.

This clonotype was picked up a small number of times. This chain joins TRBV5-6 and TRBJ2-6, with D possibly TRBD1 on 6 matching bases. V shed 2 bases and J shed 0 bases, with 12 bases lying between them. The CDR3 is 17 residues long. Germline V gives CDR1 SGHDT, CDR2 YYEEEE. The CDR3 DNA sequence: TGTGCCAGCAGCTTATGGACAGAAAGCTCTGGGGCCAACGTCCTGACTTTC. This gives the protein CASSLWTESSGANVLTF.

The chain links TRBV20-1 to TRBJ2-4; D perhaps matches TRBD2 (5 bases). The CDR3 loop spans 12 amino acids. The V end was cut by 5 bases, the J end by 8 bases, with 13 bases between. Germline CDR1 is DFQATT and CDR2 is SNEGSKA (reference sequence). The CDR3 bases are TGCAGTGCTGCTACTAGTGAGGACATTCAGTACTTC. Amino acids: CSAATSEDIQYF.

This clonotype was counted many times. The V gene is TRBV6-1, the J gene TRBJ2-7; 7 bases line up with TRBD2. This CDR3 spans 15 amino acids. Germline V lookup: CDR1 MNHNS, CDR2 SASEGT. The trim removed 7 bases at V and 1 base at J, leaving 10 bases unmatched. CDR3 region: CASTRGEGPSYEQYF. Here the CDR3 DNA reads TGTGCCAGCACCCGGGGGGAAGGGCCTTCCTACGAGCAGTACTTC.

This clonotype was picked up a small number of times. The chain uses TRBV4-1 and TRBJ1-1; 7 nucleotides match TRBD1. Trimming cost V 1 base and J 4 bases; bases outside gene matches: 3. This CDR3 contains 14 residues. The V gene's germline CDR1 is MGHRA and CDR2 YSYEKL. CDR3: CASSQVGQSTEAFF. The CDR3 nucleotides are TGCGCCAGCAGCCAAGTGGGACAGAGCACTGAAGCTTTCTTT.

The V call is TRBV7-8, the J call TRBJ2-7; D gene ambiguous. The CDR3 has 13 residues. Germline CDR1 SGHVS, CDR2 FQNEAQ. The germline V and J ends were trimmed by 5 bases and 2 bases, with 10 bases remaining between them. For the CDR3, the DNA is TGTGCCAGCAGCCCCTACAAGGCCTACGAGCAGTACTTC. Amino acids: CASSPYKAYEQYF.

This clonotype has just a few counts. The genes are TRBV20-1 and TRBJ1-2; no clear D. Trimming removed 2 bases at V and 8 bases at J, with 18 bases between. This CDR3 is 14 amino acids long. From germline, CDR1 is DFQATT and CDR2 SNEGSKA (reference sequence). The CDR3 spells CSARKLDGAWGYTF. The DNA of the CDR3 is TGCAGTGCTAGAAAACTCGACGGTGCGTGGGGCTACACCTTC.

Ten or more counts support this clonotype. This sequence joins TRBV6-2 or TRBV6-3 and TRBJ2-5; no clear D gene. Looked up from germline, CDR1 is MNHEY and CDR2 is SVGEGT. V was cut by 0 bases and J by 4 bases, with 3 bases left in between. This CDR3 is 12 amino acids long. The CDR3 spells CASSYSIETQYF. For the CDR3, the DNA is TGTGCCAGCAGTTACTCGATAGAGACCCAGTACTTC.

This clonotype was seen at least ten times. The chain joins TRBV7-3 to TRBJ2-3; D possibly corresponds to TRBD1 (6 bases). There are 14 residues in the CDR3. V was pared by 4 bases and J by 4 bases, with 12 bases between. Germline V gene data show CDR1 as SGHTA and CDR2 as FQGTGA. DNA for the CDR3: TGTGCCAGCAGCTACCACAGGGAATCAGATACGCAGTATTTT. It translates to CASSYHRESDTQYF.

In its sample, this clonotype was seen a few times. The chain's CDR3 is CASSYSNREMGGYTF. The CDR3 nucleotides are TGTGCCAGCAGTTACTCGAATCGGGAAATGGGCGGCTACACCTTC. The chain joins TRBV6-6 to TRBJ1-2; D is unresolved. Germline V gene sequence: CDR1 MNHNY, CDR2 SVGAGI (reference sequence). Trimming shortened V by 0 bases and J by 8 bases, and 16 bases separated the two germline ends. CDR3 length: 15 amino acids.

This clonotype was recorded at least ten times. V and J are TRBV5-5 and TRBJ2-1; tentative D call: TRBD2 (5 bases). The CDR3 consists of 14 residues. Trimming removed 6 bases from V and 9 bases from J, with 19 bases in between. The germline gives CDR1 SGHKS, CDR2 YYEKEE (reference sequence). The CDR3 spells CASTPMEAEGEQFF. Here the CDR3 DNA reads TGTGCCAGCACCCCCATGGAGGCGGAAGGTGAGCAGTTCTTC.

This clonotype was seen only a few times. V usage is TRBV7-9 and J usage is TRBJ2-1; D not resolved. Trimming shortened V by 1 base and J by 8 bases, and 6 bases separated the two germline ends. The CDR3 sequence is 12 residues long. CDR1 is SEHNR, CDR2 FQNEAQ, per germline (reference sequence). The CDR3 DNA is TGTGCCAGCAGCTTAGTCCGGGATGAGCAGTTCTTC. It codes for CASSLVRDEQFF.

A few counts support this clonotype. This chain links TRBV4-3 with TRBJ2-2; 10 bases match TRBD2. CDR3 length equals 16 residues. The junction had 9 bases not matched to a gene; V was cut back by 4 bases and J by 7 bases. Germline CDR1 reads LGHNA; CDR2 reads YSLEER. CDR3 DNA sequence: TGCGCCAGCAGCCCGGGGACTAGCGCTTCGGTCGGGGAGCTGTTTTTT. This sequence encodes CASSPGTSASVGELFF.

This clonotype occurred many times. This chain uses TRBV7-3 with TRBJ2-7; D is unclear. Germline CDR1 and CDR2: SGHTA and FQGTGA. The CDR3 has 13 amino acids. V gave up 3 bases and J gave up 2 bases, with 8 bases separating them. The CDR3 nucleotides are TGTGCCAGCAGCTTGGACCCTACCTACGAGCAGTACTTC. This translates into CASSLDPTYEQYF.

This clonotype was counted at least ten times. The chain employs TRBV20-1 and TRBJ2-5; D remains ambiguous. Germline V CDR1 and CDR2: DFQATT, SNEGSKA (reference sequence). The V end was cut by 6 bases, the J end by 4 bases, with 21 bases between. This CDR3 comprises 15 residues. Here the CDR3 reads CSASDGMSVRETQYF. DNA of the CDR3: TGCAGTGCATCCGACGGAATGTCAGTTCGAGAGACCCAGTACTTC.

This chain joins TRBV10-3 and TRBJ2-1; 8 bases are a match to TRBD2. V lost 6 bases to trimming and J lost 6 bases; unmatched junction nucleotides: 7. This CDR3 spans 14 amino acids. The germline gives CDR1 ENHRY, CDR2 SYGVKD. This CDR3 reads CAIRERELSNEQFF. DNA for the CDR3: TGTGCCATCAGGGAGCGGGAGTTGTCCAATGAGCAGTTCTTC.

A word on this clonotype: Just one base apart from a much larger clone, this may be a read error. The DNA of the CDR3 is TGTGCCAACAGTTACCCAGACTATGGCTACACCTTC. This encodes CANSYPDYGYTF. The chain recombines TRBV6-2 or TRBV6-3 with TRBJ1-2, with D hard to call. CDR3 length equals 12 residues. CDR1 MNHEY and CDR2 SVGEGT come from the germline V gene.

This clonotype has just a few counts. This chain connects TRBV6-1 to TRBJ2-1; 13 bases are shared with TRBD2. CDR1 and CDR2 from the germline V gene are MNHNS and SASEGT. Losses at the gene ends were 5 bases for V and 4 bases for J; bases not matched to a gene: 8. The CDR3 runs to 17 residues. Written as DNA, the CDR3 is TGTGCCAGCAGTTCCCGGACTAGCGGGAGCCGGTACAATGAGCAGTTCTTC. Translation gives CASSSRTSGSRYNEQFF.